This T cell receptor beta chain was obtained from a study of PD-L1 blockade in urothelial cancer. V was trimmed by 4 bases and J by 6 bases, leaving 10 bases between them. Germline loops: CDR1 MNHEY, CDR2 SMNVEV (reference sequence). This CDR3 comprises 12 residues. A few counts support this clone. Measured with immunoSEQ multiplex PCR; TCRdb has only the in-frame clones, and not every one. This table holds some 120,000 clones, 84% found once. As to time point: pretreatment peripheral blood. Here the sequenced sample was PBMCs, taken around atezolizumab (anti-PD-L1) treatment. This TCR was sampled from a man aged 50 to 59 with urothelial cancer. This chain connects TRBV27 to TRBJ2-7, with a possible D match to TRBD1 (5 bases). CDR3: CASSSLGREQYF. The CDR3 DNA sequence: TGTGCCAGCAGTTCCCTGGGGCGCGAGCAGTACTTC.